This is a list of T cell receptor beta chains from one sample in a study of blood T cells in healthy people across ages. Each CDR3 protein is one row after TCRdb ran MiXCR on the 5' RACE reads. Of 450,000 to 600,000 distinct CDR3 sequences in the sample, roughly a quarter were seen once. Another study also made use of these data, one on T cells of mothers and their children.

The sequencing sample was made of blood. Source of these receptors: a boy between 2 and 10 years old in good health. Both conserved end residues are part of each CDR3. The order of the fields is D gene, clone size, J gene, V gene, CDR3 DNA, CDR3 protein. D genes are given only for firm matches. The size of a clone is reported for some rows only, either as once, few or many, or as a class for expanded clones.

>TRBD1|NA|TRBJ2-1|TRBV10-2
TGCGCCACAAAGGCAACAGGGGGCCCCGTCAATGAGCAGTTCTTC
CATKATGGPVNEQFF
>TRBD2|NA|TRBJ2-3|TRBV20-1
TGCAGTGCTAGAGATCCCGGGGGTAGCGGGAGGGGAGATACGCAGTATTTT
CSARDPGGSGRGDTQYF
>NA|many|TRBJ2-1|TRBV7-2
TGTGCCAGCGCCCGGATGCGGTCCAACAATGAGCAGTTCTTC
CASARMRSNNEQFF
>NA|few|TRBJ2-5|TRBV9
TGTGCCAGCAGCGTAGCCCCGGAAGAGACCCAGTACTTC
CASSVAPEETQYF
>NA|few|TRBJ1-6|TRBV12-3/TRBV12-4
TGTGCCAGCAGTTCCAGGAGCGGGTTGTCACCCCTCCACTTT
CASSSRSGLSPLHF
>TRBD2|few|TRBJ2-3|TRBV29-1
TGCAGCGTTGAGGATTGGGGTCCAGCGGGAGTTCCAGATACGCAGTATTTT
CSVEDWGPAGVPDTQYF
>NA|NA|TRBJ1-2|TRBV30
TGTGCCTGGAGTGTACAAAGGGGCTCCCGCTACACCTTC
CAWSVQRGSRYTF
>NA|few|TRBJ1-1|TRBV20-1
TGCAGTGCGCCGCCAGGGGCAAGACGGAGCACTGAAGCTTTCTTT
CSAPPGARRSTEAFF
>NA|few|TRBJ1-6|TRBV12-5
TGTGCTAGTGGTTTCAAGGGTGGCTCACCCCTCCACTTT
CASGFKGGSPLHF
>TRBD1|few|TRBJ1-4|TRBV5-1
TGCGCCAGCAGGTCCGGGACAGGGAATGAAAAACTGTTTTTT
CASRSGTGNEKLFF
>NA|few|TRBJ2-1|TRBV20-1
TGCAGTGCTAGAGATCCGCAGGGGAGGGATAATGAGCAGTTCTTC
CSARDPQGRDNEQFF
>NA|NA|TRBJ2-3|TRBV5-8
TGTGCCAGCGTAAGCGGGACAGCGTACACAGATACGCAGTATTTT
CASVSGTAYTDTQYF
>NA|few|TRBJ1-2|TRBV12-3/TRBV12-4
TGTGCCAGCAGTTTCGGAACAAGTGGCTACACCTTC
CASSFGTSGYTF
>TRBD1|few|TRBJ2-2|TRBV12-3/TRBV12-4
TGTGCCAGCAGTCCGACTACAGGGGGCGCTTCCGGGGAGCTGTTTTTT
CASSPTTGGASGELFF
>TRBD1|few|TRBJ2-5|TRBV2
TGTGCCAGCAGTGAAACAGGGGTCCCCCAAGAGACCCAGTACTTC
CASSETGVPQETQYF
>TRBD2|many|TRBJ2-1|TRBV2
TGTGCCAGCAAAGGATTAGCGGGATTCGGTGAGCAGTTCTTC
CASKGLAGFGEQFF
>NA|NA|TRBJ2-5|TRBV29-1
TGCAGCGTTGCCAGGGACCAAGAGACCCAGTACTTC
CSVARDQETQYF
>NA|NA|TRBJ2-3|TRBV5-1
TGCGCCAGCAGCTTGACCCGTGGGGGAATGGATACGCAGTATTTT
CASSLTRGGMDTQYF
>NA|NA|TRBJ1-2|TRBV3-1
TGTGCCAGCAGCGCAGGAAACAACAGGGTTGGCTACACCTTC
CASSAGNNRVGYTF
>NA|NA|TRBJ2-2|TRBV5-1
TGCGCCAGCAGCCTTCGGGAAAACGTGAACACCGGGGAGCTGTTTTTT
CASSLRENVNTGELFF
>NA|few|TRBJ1-2|TRBV6-2/TRBV6-3
TGTGCCAGCAGTTACTCCTCCGGACAGCTAAACTATGGCTACACCTTC
CASSYSSGQLNYGYTF
>NA|NA|TRBJ2-4|TRBV12-3/TRBV12-4
TGTGCCAGCAGTTTGGGCAGGGGATGGGTTAAAAACATTCAGTACTTC
CASSLGRGWVKNIQYF
>NA|NA|TRBJ2-7|TRBV6-5
TGTGCCAGCAGTTACGGCGAAGGGGGCTCCTACGAGCAGTACTTC
CASSYGEGGSYEQYF
>NA|few|TRBJ2-3|TRBV10-3
TGTGCCATCAGTGAGTCAAACTCAGATACGCAGTATTTT
CAISESNSDTQYF
>NA|NA|TRBJ1-1|TRBV5-4
TGTGCCAGCAGCTTGGATCCGGGGGCTGGCACTGAAGCTTTCTTT
CASSLDPGAGTEAFF
>NA|once|TRBJ1-2|TRBV5-5
TGTGCCAGCATCGTCACCGCGCGGAGCTATGGCTACACCTTC
CASIVTARSYGYTF
>NA|few|TRBJ1-1|TRBV20-1
TGCAGTGCTAGAGATCCAGAGAACACTGAAGCTTTCTTT
CSARDPENTEAFF
>NA|NA|TRBJ1-3|TRBV20-1
TGCAGTGCTAGAGATGTCGCAGGCTCTGGAAACACCATATATTTT
CSARDVAGSGNTIYF
>NA|few|TRBJ2-5|TRBV9
TGTGCCAGCAGCCACACCGATTCGATGGAGACCCAGTACTTC
CASSHTDSMETQYF
>TRBD1|medium-sized|TRBJ2-7|TRBV6-6
TGTGCCAGCGAGAGGACAGGGGAGATCGAGCAGTACTTC
CASERTGEIEQYF
>TRBD2|NA|TRBJ2-5|TRBV5-5
TGTGCCAGCAGGAGACTAGCGGGAGCTATCGAGACCCAGTACTTC
CASRRLAGAIETQYF
>TRBD2|few|TRBJ2-5|TRBV7-2
TGTGCCAGCAGCTTAGGGCGGATAGCGGGGGGCCAAGAGACCCAGTACTTC
CASSLGRIAGGQETQYF
>NA|few|TRBJ2-1|TRBV12-3/TRBV12-4
TGTGCCAGCATCTCAACTGGCGCTCCGAGCTCCTACAATGAGCAGTTCTTC
CASISTGAPSSYNEQFF
>NA|NA|TRBJ2-2|TRBV10-3
TGTGCCATCAGGGGCCCCAGGGGAGAGCTGTTTTTT
CAIRGPRGELFF
>TRBD2|few|TRBJ2-7|TRBV20-1
TGCAGTGCTAGAGATCTTTATGGGAGGGACGAGCAGTACTTC
CSARDLYGRDEQYF
>TRBD1|NA|TRBJ2-5|TRBV5-1
TGCGCCAGCAGCTTGTTCGGGACAGGGGATGAGACCCAGTACTTC
CASSLFGTGDETQYF
>NA|NA|TRBJ2-7|TRBV5-1
TGCGCCAGCAGCGTTGACAGATTTTCGGGGGACGAGCAGTACTTC
CASSVDRFSGDEQYF
>NA|NA|TRBJ1-2|TRBV2
TGTGCCAGCAGCCCTACGATCTATGGCTACACCTTC
CASSPTIYGYTF
>TRBD2|many|TRBJ2-3|TRBV5-6
TGTGCCAGCAGCAGAGCGGGAGGAACTGATCGAGATACGCAGTATTTT
CASSRAGGTDRDTQYF
>NA|NA|TRBJ2-5|TRBV7-2
TGTGCCAGCAGCTTAAGGTGGTCTTCCCGATGGGTAGAGACCCAGTACTTC
CASSLRWSSRWVETQYF
>NA|few|TRBJ1-4|TRBV6-2/TRBV6-3
TGTGCCAGCAGTGACAATTGGGGAGCTAATGAAAAACTGTTTTTT
CASSDNWGANEKLFF
>NA|NA|TRBJ1-2|TRBV29-1
TGCAGCGTATCTAACTATGGCTACACCTTC
CSVSNYGYTF
>NA|NA|TRBJ1-6|TRBV30
TGTGCCTGGAGGAAAGGGAATAATTCACCCCTCCACTTT
CAWRKGNNSPLHF
>NA|few|TRBJ1-2|TRBV5-1
TGCGCCAGCAGCTTCACCCGGCCAGGGAGAACTAATGGCTACACCTTC
CASSFTRPGRTNGYTF
>NA|few|TRBJ2-4|TRBV7-2
TGTGCCAGCAGCTTAGCGGAAGGGAAGACCCTAACCAAAAACATTCAGTACTTC
CASSLAEGKTLTKNIQYF
>TRBD1|NA|TRBJ1-2|TRBV27
TGTGCCAGCAGTGGGTCAACAGGGGACATCTATGGCTACACCTTC
CASSGSTGDIYGYTF
>NA|few|TRBJ1-1|TRBV2
TGTGCCGGCCGGGGGGGCGCCACTGAAGCTTTCTTT
CAGRGGATEAFF
>NA|many|TRBJ2-5|TRBV7-2
TGTGCCAGCAGCACCCGTAGTAAGAACCAAGAGACCCAGTACTTC
CASSTRSKNQETQYF
>NA|NA|TRBJ2-3|TRBV20-1
TGCAGTGCGGGGCGGGAACTCCCAGATACGCAGTATTTT
CSAGRELPDTQYF
>NA|few|TRBJ2-1|TRBV4-3
TGCGCCAGCAGCCAAGATGTCAGGAGGGTCAGTGAGCAGTTCTTC
CASSQDVRRVSEQFF
>NA|NA|TRBJ2-1|TRBV24-1
TGTGCCAGCAGTGATTTGAATGAGCAGTTCTTC
CASSDLNEQFF
>TRBD2|NA|TRBJ2-7|TRBV6-2/TRBV6-3
TGTGCCAGCAGGCGACTAGCGGGAGGAGCAGGGGAGCAGTACTTC
CASRRLAGGAGEQYF
>NA|NA|TRBJ2-5|TRBV10-3
TGTGCCATCAGTGATCCGATGGGGACCCAGTACTTC
CAISDPMGTQYF
>NA|NA|TRBJ1-1|TRBV20-1
TGCAGTCCTAGGAGCGGGGACCGTTTGGCTTTCTTT
CSPRSGDRLAFF